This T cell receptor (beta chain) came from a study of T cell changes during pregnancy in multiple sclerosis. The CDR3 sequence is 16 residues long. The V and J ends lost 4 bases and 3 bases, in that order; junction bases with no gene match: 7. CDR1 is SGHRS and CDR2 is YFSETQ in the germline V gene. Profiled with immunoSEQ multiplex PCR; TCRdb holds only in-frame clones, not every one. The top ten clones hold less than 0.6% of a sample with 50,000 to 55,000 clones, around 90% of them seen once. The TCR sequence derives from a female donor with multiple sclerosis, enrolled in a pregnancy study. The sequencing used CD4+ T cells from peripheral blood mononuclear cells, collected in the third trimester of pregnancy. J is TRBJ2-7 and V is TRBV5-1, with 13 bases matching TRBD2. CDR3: CASSVGLAGPYYEQYF. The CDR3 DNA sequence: TGCGCCAGCAGCGTGGGACTAGCGGGGCCCTACTACGAGCAGTACTTC.